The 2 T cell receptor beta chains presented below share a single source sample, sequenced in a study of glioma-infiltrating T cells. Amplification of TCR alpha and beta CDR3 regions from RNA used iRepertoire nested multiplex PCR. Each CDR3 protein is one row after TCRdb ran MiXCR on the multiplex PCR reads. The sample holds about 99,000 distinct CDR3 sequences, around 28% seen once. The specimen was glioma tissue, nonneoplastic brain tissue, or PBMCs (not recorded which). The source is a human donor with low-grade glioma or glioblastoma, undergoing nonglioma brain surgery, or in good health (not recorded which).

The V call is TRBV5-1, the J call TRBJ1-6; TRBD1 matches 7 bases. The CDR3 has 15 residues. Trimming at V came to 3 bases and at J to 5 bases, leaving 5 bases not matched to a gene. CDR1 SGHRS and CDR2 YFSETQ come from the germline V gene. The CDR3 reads CASSSAGTDNSPLHF. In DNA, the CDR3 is TGCGCCAGCAGCTCCGCCGGGACAGATAATTCACCCCTCCACTTT. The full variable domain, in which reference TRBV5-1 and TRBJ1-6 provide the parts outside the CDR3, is KAGVTQTPRYLIKTRGQQVTLSCSPISGHRSVSWYQQTPGQGLQFLFEYFSETQRNKGNFPGRFSGRQFSNSRSEMNVSTLELGDSALYLCASSSAGTDNSPLHFGNGTRLTVT.

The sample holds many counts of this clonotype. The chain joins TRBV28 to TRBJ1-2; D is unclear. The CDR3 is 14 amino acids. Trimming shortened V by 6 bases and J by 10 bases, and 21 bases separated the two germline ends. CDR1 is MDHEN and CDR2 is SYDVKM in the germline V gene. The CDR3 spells CASSPRHELKSYTF. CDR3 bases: TGTGCCAGCAGCCCTAGACACGAACTGAAATCCTACACCTTC.